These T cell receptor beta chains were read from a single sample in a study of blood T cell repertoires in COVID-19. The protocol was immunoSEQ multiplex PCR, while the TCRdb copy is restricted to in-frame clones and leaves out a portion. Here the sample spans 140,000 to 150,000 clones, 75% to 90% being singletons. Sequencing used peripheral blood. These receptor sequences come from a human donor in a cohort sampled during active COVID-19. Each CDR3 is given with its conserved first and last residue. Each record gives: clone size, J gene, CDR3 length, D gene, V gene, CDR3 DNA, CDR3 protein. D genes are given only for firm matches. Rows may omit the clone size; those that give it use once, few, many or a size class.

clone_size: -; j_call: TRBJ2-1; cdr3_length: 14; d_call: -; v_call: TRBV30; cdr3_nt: TGTGCCTGGAGTGTACCCAGCGGCGGGAATGAGCAGTTCTTC; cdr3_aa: CAWSVPSGGNEQFF
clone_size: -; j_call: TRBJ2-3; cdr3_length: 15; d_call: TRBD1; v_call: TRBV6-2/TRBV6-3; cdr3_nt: TGTGCCAGCAGTTCCGACAGGGATTACACAGATACGCAGTATTTT; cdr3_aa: CASSSDRDYTDTQYF
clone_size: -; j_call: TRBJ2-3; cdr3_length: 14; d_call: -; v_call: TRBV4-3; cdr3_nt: TGCGCCAGCAGCCAAGATCTTGCCCAGAAAACGCAGTATTTT; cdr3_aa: CASSQDLAQKTQYF
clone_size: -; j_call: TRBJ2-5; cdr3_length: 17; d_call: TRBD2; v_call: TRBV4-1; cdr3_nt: TGCGCCAGCAGCCAAGCTCTAGCGGGGGGCCGCCAAGAGACCCAGTACTTC; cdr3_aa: CASSQALAGGRQETQYF
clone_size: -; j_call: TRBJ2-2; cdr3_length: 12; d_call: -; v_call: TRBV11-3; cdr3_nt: TGTGCCAGCAGCTTAGTTCTGGAGGGGCTGTTTTTT; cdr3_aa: CASSLVLEGLFF
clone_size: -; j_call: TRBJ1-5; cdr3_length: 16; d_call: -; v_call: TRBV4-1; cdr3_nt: TGCGCCAGCAGCCCCAGGACGGACTATAGCAATCAGCCCCAGCATTTT; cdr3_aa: CASSPRTDYSNQPQHF
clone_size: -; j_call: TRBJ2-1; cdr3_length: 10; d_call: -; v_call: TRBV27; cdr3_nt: TGTGCCAGGAGGCCTAGGGAGCAGTTCTTC; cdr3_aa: CARRPREQFF
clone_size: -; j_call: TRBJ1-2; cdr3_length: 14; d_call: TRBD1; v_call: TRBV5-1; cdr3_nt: TGCGCCAGCAGCTTGACAGGGGATAACTATGGCTACACCTTC; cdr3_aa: CASSLTGDNYGYTF
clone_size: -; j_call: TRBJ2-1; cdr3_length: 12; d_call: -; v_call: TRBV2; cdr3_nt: TGTGCCAGCAGGGGGACTTACAATGAGCAGTTCTTC; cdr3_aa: CASRGTYNEQFF
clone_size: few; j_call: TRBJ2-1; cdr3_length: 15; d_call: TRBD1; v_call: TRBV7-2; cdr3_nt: TGTGCCAGCAGCTCGAGGGGACAGGCCTACAATGAGCAGTTCTTC; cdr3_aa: CASSSRGQAYNEQFF
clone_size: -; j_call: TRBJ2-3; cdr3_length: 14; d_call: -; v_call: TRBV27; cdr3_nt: TGTGCCAGCAGTTACAGGGCCCGCACAGATACGCAGTATTTT; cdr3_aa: CASSYRARTDTQYF
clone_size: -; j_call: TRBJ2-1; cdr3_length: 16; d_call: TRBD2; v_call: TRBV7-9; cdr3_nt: TGTGCCAGCAGACCATTCGGGACTAGCGTTGACAATGAGCAGTTCTTC; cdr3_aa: CASRPFGTSVDNEQFF
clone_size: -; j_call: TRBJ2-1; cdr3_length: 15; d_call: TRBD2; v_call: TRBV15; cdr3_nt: TGTGCCACCAGCAGAGGCGGGAGGGCCTACAATGAGCAGTTCTTC; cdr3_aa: CATSRGGRAYNEQFF
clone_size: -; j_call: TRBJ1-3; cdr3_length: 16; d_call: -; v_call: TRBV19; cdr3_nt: TGTGCCAGTAGTACACCCCGGACAGACTCTGGAAACACCATATATTTT; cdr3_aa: CASSTPRTDSGNTIYF
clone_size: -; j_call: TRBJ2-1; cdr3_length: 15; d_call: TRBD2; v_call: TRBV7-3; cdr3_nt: TGTGCCAGCAGCTTAAATAGCGGGGGGATAAATGAGCAGTTCTTC; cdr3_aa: CASSLNSGGINEQFF
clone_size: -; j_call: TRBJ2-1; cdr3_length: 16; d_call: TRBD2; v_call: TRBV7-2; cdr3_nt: TGTGCCAGCAGCTTAGCCAGAGCGGGGGGGCGCAATGAGCAGTTCTTC; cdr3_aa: CASSLARAGGRNEQFF
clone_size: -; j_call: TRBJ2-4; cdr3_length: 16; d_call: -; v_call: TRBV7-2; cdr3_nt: TGTGCCAGCAGCTTAGGAAGGGGGGGAGCCAAAAACATTCAGTACTTC; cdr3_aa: CASSLGRGGAKNIQYF
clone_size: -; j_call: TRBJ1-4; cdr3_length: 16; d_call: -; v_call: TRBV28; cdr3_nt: TGTGCCAGCAGCTACCTCCCAGGGGCAACTAATGAAAAACTGTTTTTT; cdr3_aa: CASSYLPGATNEKLFF
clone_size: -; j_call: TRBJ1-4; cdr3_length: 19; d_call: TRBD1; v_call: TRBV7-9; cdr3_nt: TGTGCCAGCAGCTTAGCCGGACAGGGCTCGGGGAGGACTAATGAAAAACTGTTTTTT; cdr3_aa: CASSLAGQGSGRTNEKLFF
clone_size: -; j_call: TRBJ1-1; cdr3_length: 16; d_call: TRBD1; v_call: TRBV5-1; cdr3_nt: TGCGCCAGCAGCTTGGTGGGGACAGGGCCCGCCAGTGAAGCTTTCTTT; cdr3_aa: CASSLVGTGPASEAFF
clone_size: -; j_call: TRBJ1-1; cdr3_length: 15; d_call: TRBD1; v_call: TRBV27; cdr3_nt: TGTGCCAGCAGTCTAGGGACAGAAGTGAACACTGAAGCTTTCTTT; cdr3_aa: CASSLGTEVNTEAFF
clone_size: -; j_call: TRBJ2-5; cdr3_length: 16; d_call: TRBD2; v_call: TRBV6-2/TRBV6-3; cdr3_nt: TGTGCCAGCAGTTACGGGGCTAGCGGGGACCAAGAGACCCAGTACTTC; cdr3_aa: CASSYGASGDQETQYF
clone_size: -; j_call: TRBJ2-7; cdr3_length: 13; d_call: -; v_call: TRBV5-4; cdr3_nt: TGTGCCAGCAGCTTCGCGACTTCTTACGAGCAGTACTTC; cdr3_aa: CASSFATSYEQYF
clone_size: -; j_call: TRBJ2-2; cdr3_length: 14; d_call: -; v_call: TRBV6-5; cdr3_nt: TGTGCCAGCAGTATACACACGAACACCGGGGAGCTGTTTTTT; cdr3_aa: CASSIHTNTGELFF
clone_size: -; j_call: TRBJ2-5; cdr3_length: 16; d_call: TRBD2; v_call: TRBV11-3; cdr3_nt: TGTGCCAGCAGCATCCAGCGGGGGAGACTCCAAGAGACCCAGTACTTC; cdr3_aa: CASSIQRGRLQETQYF
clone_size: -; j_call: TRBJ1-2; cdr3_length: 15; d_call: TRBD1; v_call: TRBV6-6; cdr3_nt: TGTGCCAGCAGTTACACGGGACAGGGACGACACGGCTACACCTTC; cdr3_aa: CASSYTGQGRHGYTF
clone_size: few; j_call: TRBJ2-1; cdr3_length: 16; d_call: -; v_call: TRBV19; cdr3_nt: TGTGCCAGTAGTATAAGCGGCAGGGCGGGATACAATGAGCAGTTCTTC; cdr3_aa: CASSISGRAGYNEQFF
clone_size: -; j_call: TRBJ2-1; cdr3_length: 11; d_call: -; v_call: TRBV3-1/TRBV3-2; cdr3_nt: TGTGCCAGCAGCCTAGCCAATGAGCAGTTCTTC; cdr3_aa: CASSLANEQFF
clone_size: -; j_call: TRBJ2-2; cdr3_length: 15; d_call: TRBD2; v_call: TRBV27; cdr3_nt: TGTGCCAGCAGCATTAGCGGGGGGGCGACCGGGGAGCTGTTTTTT; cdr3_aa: CASSISGGATGELFF
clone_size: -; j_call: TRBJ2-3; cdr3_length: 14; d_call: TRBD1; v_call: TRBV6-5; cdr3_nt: TGTGCCAGCAGACTTGGACAGGTCACAGATACGCAGTATTTT; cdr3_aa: CASRLGQVTDTQYF
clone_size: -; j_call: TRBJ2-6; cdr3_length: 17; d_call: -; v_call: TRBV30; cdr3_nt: TGTGCCTGGAGTAGATTGAACAGTGGGTTTGGGGCCAACGTCCTGACTTTC; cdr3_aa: CAWSRLNSGFGANVLTF
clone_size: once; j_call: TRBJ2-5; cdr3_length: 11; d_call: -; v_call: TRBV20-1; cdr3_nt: TGCAGTGCTAGCGGAGTGGAGACCCAGTACTTC; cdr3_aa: CSASGVETQYF
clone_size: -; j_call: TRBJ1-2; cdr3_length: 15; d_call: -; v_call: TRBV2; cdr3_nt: TGTGCCAGCAGTCCGACAGGAAAGCAATACTATGGCTACACCTTC; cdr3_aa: CASSPTGKQYYGYTF
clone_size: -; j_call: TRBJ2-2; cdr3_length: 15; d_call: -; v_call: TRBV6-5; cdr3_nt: TGTGCCAGCAGAGAGTGGGGGCAACGAGCCGGGGAGCTGTTTTTT; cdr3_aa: CASREWGQRAGELFF
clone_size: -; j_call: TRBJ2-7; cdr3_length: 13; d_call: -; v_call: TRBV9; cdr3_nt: TGTGCCAGCAGCGTAGGGACAGTGGGCGGGCAGTACTTC; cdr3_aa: CASSVGTVGGQYF
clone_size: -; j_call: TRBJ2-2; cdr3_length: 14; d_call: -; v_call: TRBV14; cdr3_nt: TGTGCCAGCAGCCAGTTCTGGGGCGCCGGGGAGCTGTTTTTT; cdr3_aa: CASSQFWGAGELFF
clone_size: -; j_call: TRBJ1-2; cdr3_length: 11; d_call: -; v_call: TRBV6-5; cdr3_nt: TGTGCCAGCAGTTCCTCCCAGGGCTACACCTTC; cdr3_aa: CASSSSQGYTF
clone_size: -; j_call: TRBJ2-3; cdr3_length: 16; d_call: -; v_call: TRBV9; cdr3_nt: TGTGCCAGCAGCTATAGGACTGGGCTAGTCTCAGATACGCAGTATTTT; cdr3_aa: CASSYRTGLVSDTQYF
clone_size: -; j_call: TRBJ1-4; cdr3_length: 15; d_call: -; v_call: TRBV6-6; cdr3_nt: TGTGCCAGCAGTTACGGGGACTCAACTAATGAAAAACTGTTTTTT; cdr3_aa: CASSYGDSTNEKLFF
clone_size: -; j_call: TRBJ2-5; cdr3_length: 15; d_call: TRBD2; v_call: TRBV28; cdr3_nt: TGTGCCAGCAGCTCACTAGCGGGAGGGGGTGAGACCCAGTACTTC; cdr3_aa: CASSSLAGGGETQYF
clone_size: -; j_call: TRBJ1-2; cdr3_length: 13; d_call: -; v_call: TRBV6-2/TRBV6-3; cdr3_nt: TGTGCCAGCAGTGTCGACAGTAGCTATGGCTACACCTTC; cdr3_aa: CASSVDSSYGYTF
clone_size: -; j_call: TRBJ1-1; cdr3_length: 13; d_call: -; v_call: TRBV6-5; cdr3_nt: TGTGCCAGCACACTAAAGGGGAGGGATGAAGCTTTCTTT; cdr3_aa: CASTLKGRDEAFF
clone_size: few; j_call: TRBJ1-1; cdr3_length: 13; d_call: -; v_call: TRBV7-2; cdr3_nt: TGTGCCAGCAGGCGGGACCCAGCCACTGAAGCTTTCTTT; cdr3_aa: CASRRDPATEAFF
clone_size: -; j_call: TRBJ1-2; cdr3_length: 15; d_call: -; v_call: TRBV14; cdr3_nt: TGTGCCAGCAGCGATAACATGGGGGGAGACTATGGCTACACCTTC; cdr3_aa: CASSDNMGGDYGYTF
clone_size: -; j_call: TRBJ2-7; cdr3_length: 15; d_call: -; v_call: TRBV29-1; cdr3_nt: TGCAGCGAGAAGCTAGGCGCCGGCCTTACCTACGAGCAGTACTTC; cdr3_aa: CSEKLGAGLTYEQYF
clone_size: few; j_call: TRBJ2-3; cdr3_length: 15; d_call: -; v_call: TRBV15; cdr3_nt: TGTGCCACCAGCGCCTCCGGGACAAGCACAGATACGCAGTATTTT; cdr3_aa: CATSASGTSTDTQYF
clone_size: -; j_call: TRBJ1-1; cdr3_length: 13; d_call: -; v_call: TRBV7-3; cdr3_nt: TGTGCCAGCAGCGAGACAGTGGACACTGAAGCTTTCTTT; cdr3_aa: CASSETVDTEAFF
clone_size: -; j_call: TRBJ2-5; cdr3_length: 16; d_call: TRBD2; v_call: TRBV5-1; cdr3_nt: TGCGCCAGCAGCTTGCTTCTTCGGGGGGGCGAAGAGACCCAGTACTTC; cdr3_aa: CASSLLLRGGEETQYF
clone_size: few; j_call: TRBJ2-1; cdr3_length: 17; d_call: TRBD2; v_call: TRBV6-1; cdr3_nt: TGTGCCAGCAGTGATCTAGTTGGGGGGGGTTCCTACAATGAGCAGTTCTTC; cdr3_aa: CASSDLVGGGSYNEQFF
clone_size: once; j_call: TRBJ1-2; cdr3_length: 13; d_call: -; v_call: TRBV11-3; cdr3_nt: TGTGCCAGCAGCTCCGGACAGTTTTATGGCTACACCTTC; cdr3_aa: CASSSGQFYGYTF